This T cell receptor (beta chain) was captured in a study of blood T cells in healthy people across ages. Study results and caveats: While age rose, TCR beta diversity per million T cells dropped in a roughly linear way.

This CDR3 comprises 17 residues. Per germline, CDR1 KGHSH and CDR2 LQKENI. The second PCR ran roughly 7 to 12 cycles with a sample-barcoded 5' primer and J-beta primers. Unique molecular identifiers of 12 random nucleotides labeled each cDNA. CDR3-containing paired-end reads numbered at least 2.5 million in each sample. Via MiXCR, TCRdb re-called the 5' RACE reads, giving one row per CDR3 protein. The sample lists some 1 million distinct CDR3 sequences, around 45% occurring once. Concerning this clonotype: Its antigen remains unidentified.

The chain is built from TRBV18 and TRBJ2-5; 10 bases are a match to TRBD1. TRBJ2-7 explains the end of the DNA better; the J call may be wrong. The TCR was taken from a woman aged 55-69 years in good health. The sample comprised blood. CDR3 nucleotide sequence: TGTGCCAGCTCAGCACGAGCCTATGGGACAGGGGATCGCGAGCAGTACTTC. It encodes CASSARAYGTGDREQYF.